Given below is one T cell receptor beta chain in context. This record comes from a study of blood T cell repertoires in COVID-19. Study context: Sites across the United States, Italy and Spain contributed samples from acute and convalescent COVID-19. From T cells, B-cell-depleted T cells, or PBMCs came the material, which was cDNA or gDNA.

Original processing notes: Amplification of reference gene primers was used by the study to estimate nucleated cell counts. Measured with immunoSEQ multiplex PCR; TCRdb has only the in-frame clones, and not every one. The D gene and trimming were derived from the DNA, and the V and J assignments and clone size from that table. The data contain about 280,000 clones, over 75% of them singletons. V lost 8 bases and J lost 5; bases outside the gene matches: 7. The CDR3 is made up of 14 amino acids. Germline V gene lookup returns CDR1 MNHEY and CDR2 SVGAGI. Sequencing input: peripheral blood. The origin of this receptor is a human donor in a cohort sampled during active COVID-19. The chain recombines TRBV6-5 with TRBJ1-2; 11 bases match TRBD1. The CDR3 sequence: CASGGTGGKYGYTF. The CDR3 DNA reads TGTGCCAGCGGAGGGACAGGGGGGAAATATGGCTACACCTTC.